Listed below are T cell receptor beta chains from one sample, sequenced in a study of T-cell memory formation after mild COVID-19. TCRdb re-derived calls from the 5' RACE reads in MiXCR, one entry per CDR3 protein. This sample has 470,000 or so distinct CDR3 sequences, with 15% to 20% found just once. Sequenced input: PBMCs or a T cell subset sorted from them (not recorded which). The receptors stem from an adult woman who had mild COVID-19 (a few samples of this study predate the infection). Cell type and time point are not known. CDR3s include the opening cysteine and the closing phenylalanine or tryptophan. D genes are given only for firm matches. Size tells how often a clone was seen (once, few, many) or the class of an expanded clone, and some rows leave it out.

abundance,d_gene,v_gene,j_gene,CDR3aa,CDR3nt
many,-,TRBV5-1,TRBJ2-2,CASRGENTGELFF,TGCGCCAGCAGGGGAGAGAACACCGGGGAGCTGTTTTTT
few,-,TRBV6-2/TRBV6-3,TRBJ2-2,CASSYFGSGTGELFF,TGTGCCAGCAGTTACTTCGGTTCTGGGACCGGGGAGCTGTTTTTT
-,-,TRBV7-9,TRBJ1-3,CASSLSPRVVRRNTIYF,TGTGCCAGCAGCTTATCCCCTCGGGTGGTGAGGAGAAACACCATATATTTT
-,TRBD2,TRBV6-5,TRBJ2-7,CASSYSSGRDYEQYF,TGTGCCAGCAGTTATTCTAGCGGGAGAGACTACGAGCAGTACTTC
few,TRBD2,TRBV7-3,TRBJ2-3,CASSSQPSGRGADTQYF,TGTGCCAGCAGCTCCCAACCCAGCGGGAGGGGAGCGGATACGCAGTATTTT
many,-,TRBV5-1,TRBJ2-1,CASSLSASSYNEQFF,TGCGCCAGCAGCTTATCGGCCAGCTCCTACAATGAGCAGTTCTTC
-,TRBD1,TRBV5-1,TRBJ2-2,CASSRQGARNTGELFF,TGCGCCAGCAGTCGACAGGGGGCTCGAAACACCGGGGAGCTGTTTTTT
-,TRBD1,TRBV19,TRBJ1-2,CASSHFTGGYSDGYTF,TGTGCCAGTAGCCATTTTACAGGGGGCTACTCGGATGGCTACACCTTC
few,-,TRBV20-1,TRBJ2-1,CSAPDSLLPYNEQFF,TGCAGTGCTCCTGATAGCCTCCTCCCATACAATGAGCAGTTCTTC
-,-,TRBV11-3,TRBJ2-1,CASSLGDHSYNEQFF,TGTGCCAGCAGCTTAGGAGACCACTCCTACAATGAGCAGTTCTTC
few,TRBD1,TRBV20-1,TRBJ1-1,CSARVGTGGLNTEAFF,TGCAGTGCTAGAGTGGGGACAGGGGGCCTGAACACTGAAGCTTTCTTT
many,-,TRBV18,TRBJ2-1,CASSVQGGTYNEQFF,TGTGCCAGCTCCGTACAAGGGGGAACCTACAATGAGCAGTTCTTC
few,TRBD1,TRBV7-9,TRBJ2-1,CASSSGQGLNEQFF,TGTGCCAGCAGCTCGGGACAGGGATTGAATGAGCAGTTCTTC
-,TRBD2,TRBV18,TRBJ2-3,CASSPEWASGARDTQYF,TGTGCCAGCTCACCGGAATGGGCTAGCGGGGCCAGAGATACGCAGTATTTT
few,TRBD2,TRBV7-2,TRBJ2-7,CASSQRTSERPPSYEQYF,TGTGCCAGCAGCCAACGGACTAGCGAGCGCCCCCCGTCCTACGAGCAGTACTTC
few,-,TRBV24-1,TRBJ2-1,CATSDLIEGIKVF,TGTGCCACCAGTGATTTGATAGAGGGCATTAAGGTCTTC
-,-,TRBV4-3,TRBJ2-3,CASSQDGGRADTQYF,TGCGCCAGCAGCCAAGATGGGGGGCGGGCAGATACGCAGTATTTT
-,TRBD2,TRBV4-2,TRBJ2-5,CASSQDPLAVQETQYF,TGTGCCAGCAGCCAAGATCCACTAGCGGTGCAAGAGACCCAGTACTTC
few,TRBD2,TRBV20-1,TRBJ2-7,CSATLAGGVWVEQYF,TGCAGTGCTACCTTAGCGGGGGGCGTGTGGGTCGAGCAGTACTTC
few,TRBD2,TRBV11-2,TRBJ2-7,CASRRVSSGAEQYF,TGTGCCAGCAGGAGAGTATCCAGCGGGGCCGAGCAGTACTTC
few,TRBD1,TRBV5-1,TRBJ2-2,CASSTGQLNTGELFF,TGCGCCAGCAGCACGGGACAGCTGAACACCGGGGAGCTGTTTTTT
-,TRBD2,TRBV4-1,TRBJ2-5,CASSSRTSGGGFKETQYF,TGCGCCAGCAGCTCCCGGACTAGCGGGGGAGGCTTTAAAGAGACCCAGTACTTC
once,-,TRBV10-3,TRBJ2-3,CAISDPPGVETQYF,TGTGCCATCAGTGATCCACCAGGGGTAGAGACGCAGTATTTT
-,TRBD1,TRBV20-1,TRBJ1-4,CSARDGWGQGNEKLFF,TGCAGTGCTAGAGATGGTTGGGGACAGGGGAATGAAAAACTGTTTTTT
few,TRBD1,TRBV6-1,TRBJ1-4,CASSEWTGGNEKLFF,TGTGCCAGCAGTGAATGGACAGGGGGCAATGAAAAACTGTTTTTT
many,-,TRBV7-2,TRBJ2-3,CASSLFSSTDTQYF,TGTGCCAGCAGCTTATTCTCGAGCACAGATACGCAGTATTTT
few,-,TRBV6-2/TRBV6-3,TRBJ2-1,CASARRSEQFF,TGTGCCAGCGCCCGAAGGAGTGAGCAGTTCTTC
-,TRBD2,TRBV6-1,TRBJ2-5,CASSVRGGAGETQYF,TGTGCCAGCAGTGTACGCGGGGGGGCCGGCGAGACCCAGTACTTC
few,-,TRBV11-2,TRBJ1-1,CASSLQAAGTEAFF,TGTGCCAGCAGCCTACAGGCCGCTGGGACTGAAGCTTTCTTT
-,TRBD1,TRBV7-9,TRBJ2-1,CASSLGQGKWEQFF,TGTGCCAGCAGCCTGGGACAGGGGAAATGGGAGCAGTTCTTC
few,TRBD1,TRBV7-6,TRBJ1-1,CASSPRQGATNTEAFF,TGTGCCAGCAGCCCGCGACAGGGGGCAACGAACACTGAAGCTTTCTTT
-,-,TRBV5-5,TRBJ1-2,CASSPSPGLTRNGYTF,TGTGCCAGCAGCCCGAGCCCAGGACTGACCCGAAATGGCTACACCTTC
many,-,TRBV19,TRBJ2-1,CASSPPGRHIYNEQFF,TGTGCCAGTAGTCCCCCGGGGAGGCACATCTACAATGAGCAGTTCTTC
-,TRBD2,TRBV7-2,TRBJ2-6,CASSPTGAGGSGANVLTF,TGTGCCAGCAGCCCGACCGGGGCGGGAGGCTCTGGGGCCAACGTCCTGACTTTC
-,-,TRBV20-1,TRBJ2-2,CSARRSGGQTGELFF,TGCAGTGCTAGAAGATCCGGGGGGCAAACCGGGGAGCTGTTTTTT
few,-,TRBV7-9,TRBJ2-4,CASSYTLTENIQYF,TGTGCCAGCAGCTACACTCTGACTGAAAACATTCAGTACTTC
few,-,TRBV7-2,TRBJ2-5,CASSLFSRREETQYF,TGTGCCAGCAGCTTATTTTCGCGGAGGGAAGAGACCCAGTACTTC
-,-,TRBV7-9,TRBJ2-3,CASSHHTSTDTQYF,TGTGCCAGCAGCCACCATACTAGCACAGATACGCAGTATTTT
-,TRBD2,TRBV7-7,TRBJ2-3,CASSPNSGRDTQYF,TGTGCTAGCAGCCCAAATAGCGGGAGGGATACGCAGTATTTT
-,TRBD1,TRBV20-1,TRBJ2-4,CSARPGTVGLVLDIQYF,TGCAGTGCTAGGCCCGGGACAGTTGGCTTGGTCCTTGACATTCAGTACTTC
few,TRBD2,TRBV11-3,TRBJ2-1,CASSSGLLAGGLEQYNEQFF,TGTGCCAGCAGCTCAGGGTTGCTAGCGGGAGGATTAGAACAGTACAATGAGCAGTTCTTC
-,-,TRBV27,TRBJ1-2,CASSDPGNYGYTF,TGTGCCAGCAGTGACCCCGGGAACTATGGCTACACCTTC
few,-,TRBV12-3/TRBV12-4,TRBJ2-2,CASSFTIANTGELFF,TGTGCCAGCAGTTTTACTATCGCGAACACCGGGGAGCTGTTTTTT
few,-,TRBV24-1,TRBJ2-1,CATSDLPGASISEQFF,TGTGCCACCAGTGATTTACCGGGGGCGAGCATAAGTGAGCAGTTCTTC
-,-,TRBV5-1,TRBJ2-2,CASSRSPGELFF,TGCGCCAGCTCAAGAAGCCCCGGGGAGCTGTTTTTT
few,-,TRBV6-2/TRBV6-3,TRBJ2-1,CASSYDVYNEQFF,TGTGCCAGCAGTTACGATGTCTACAATGAGCAGTTCTTC
few,-,TRBV18,TRBJ2-2,CASSPAGDTGELFF,TGTGCCAGCTCACCAGCAGGGGACACCGGGGAGCTGTTTTTT
-,-,TRBV12-3/TRBV12-4,TRBJ2-1,CASSPDGSSYNEQFF,TGTGCCAGCAGTCCGGACGGGAGCTCCTACAATGAGCAGTTCTTC
few,-,TRBV7-2,TRBJ2-7,CASSGPRAGGPAYEQYF,TGTGCCAGCAGCGGTCCCCGCGCCGGCGGCCCTGCCTACGAGCAGTACTTC
-,-,TRBV6-6,TRBJ1-5,CASNPSVGRAYNQPQHF,TGTGCCAGCAATCCCTCCGTGGGGAGGGCTTACAATCAGCCCCAGCATTTT
few,-,TRBV5-4,TRBJ2-5,CASSPVGGPRETQYF,TGTGCCAGCAGCCCGGTAGGAGGGCCTCGGGAGACCCAGTACTTC
few,-,TRBV29-1,TRBJ2-7,CSVVGAPSYEQYF,TGCAGCGTTGTGGGGGCCCCCTCCTACGAGCAGTACTTC
-,-,TRBV30,TRBJ2-7,CAWSVSPVPSEQYF,TGTGCCTGGAGTGTAAGTCCGGTCCCCTCCGAGCAGTACTTC
-,-,TRBV28,TRBJ1-5,CASSFSGQQPQHF,TGTGCCAGCAGTTTTTCTGGACAGCAGCCCCAGCATTTT
many,TRBD2,TRBV12-3/TRBV12-4,TRBJ2-1,CASSLRAGGDEQFF,TGTGCCAGCAGTTTACGGGCGGGGGGCGATGAGCAGTTCTTC